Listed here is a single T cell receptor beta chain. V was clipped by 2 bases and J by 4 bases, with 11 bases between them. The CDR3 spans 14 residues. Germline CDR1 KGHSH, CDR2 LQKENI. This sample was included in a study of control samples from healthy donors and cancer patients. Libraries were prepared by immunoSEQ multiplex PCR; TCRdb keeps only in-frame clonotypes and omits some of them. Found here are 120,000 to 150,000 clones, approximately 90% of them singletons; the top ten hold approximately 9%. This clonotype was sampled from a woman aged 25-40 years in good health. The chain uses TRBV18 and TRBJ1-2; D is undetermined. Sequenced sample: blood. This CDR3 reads CASSPSSGSYGYTF. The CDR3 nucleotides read TGTGCCAGCTCACCAAGCAGTGGATCCTATGGCTACACCTTC.